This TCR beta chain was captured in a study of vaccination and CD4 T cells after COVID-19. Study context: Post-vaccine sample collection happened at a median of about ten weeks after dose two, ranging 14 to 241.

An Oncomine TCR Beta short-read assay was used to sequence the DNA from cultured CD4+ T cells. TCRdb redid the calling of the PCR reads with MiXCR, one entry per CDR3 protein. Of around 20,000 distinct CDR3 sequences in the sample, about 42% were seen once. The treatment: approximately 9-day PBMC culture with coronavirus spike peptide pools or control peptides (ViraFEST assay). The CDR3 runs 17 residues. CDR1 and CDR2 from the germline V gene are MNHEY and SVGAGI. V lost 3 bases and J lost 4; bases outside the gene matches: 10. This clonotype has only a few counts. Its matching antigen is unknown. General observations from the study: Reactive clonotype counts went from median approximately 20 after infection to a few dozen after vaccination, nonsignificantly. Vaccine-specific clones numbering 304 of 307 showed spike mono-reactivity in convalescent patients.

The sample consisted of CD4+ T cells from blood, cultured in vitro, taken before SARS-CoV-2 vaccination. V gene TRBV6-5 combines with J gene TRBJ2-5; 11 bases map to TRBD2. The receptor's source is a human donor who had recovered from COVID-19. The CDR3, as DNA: TGTGCCAGCAGTTATTTACGATCCGGGACTAGCGGAGAGACCCAGTACTTC. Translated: CASSYLRSGTSGETQYF.